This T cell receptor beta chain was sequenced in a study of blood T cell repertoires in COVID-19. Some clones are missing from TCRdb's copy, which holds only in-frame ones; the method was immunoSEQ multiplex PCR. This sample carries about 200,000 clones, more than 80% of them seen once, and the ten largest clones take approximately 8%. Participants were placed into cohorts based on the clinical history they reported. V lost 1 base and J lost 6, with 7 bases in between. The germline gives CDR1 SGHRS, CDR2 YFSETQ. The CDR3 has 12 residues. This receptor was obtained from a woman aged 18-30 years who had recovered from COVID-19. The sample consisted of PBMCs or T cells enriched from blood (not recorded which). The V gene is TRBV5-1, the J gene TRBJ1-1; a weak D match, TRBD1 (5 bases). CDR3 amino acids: CASSLTGPEAFF. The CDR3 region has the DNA TGCGCCAGCAGCTTGACAGGACCTGAAGCTTTCTTT.